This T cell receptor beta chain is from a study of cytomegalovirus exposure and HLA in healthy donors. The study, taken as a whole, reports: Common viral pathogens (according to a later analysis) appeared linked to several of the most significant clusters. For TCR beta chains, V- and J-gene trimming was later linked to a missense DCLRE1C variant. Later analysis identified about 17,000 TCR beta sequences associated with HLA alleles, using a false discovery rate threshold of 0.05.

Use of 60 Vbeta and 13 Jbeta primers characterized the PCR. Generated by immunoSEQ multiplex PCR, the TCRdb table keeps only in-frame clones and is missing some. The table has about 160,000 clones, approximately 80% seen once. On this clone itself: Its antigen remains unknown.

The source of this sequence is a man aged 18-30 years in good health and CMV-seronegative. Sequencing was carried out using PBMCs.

CDR3 loop: CASSPPGSGGAQQPQHF. The CDR3 DNA follows: TGTGCCAGCTCACCCCCCGGGTCGGGGGGGGCTCAACAGCCCCAGCATTTT. The chain couples TRBV18 to TRBJ1-5; possible D gene TRBD1, 6 bases. This CDR3 has 17 residues. Germline lookup yields CDR1 KGHSH and CDR2 LQKENI. Trimming shortened V by 3 bases and J by 7 bases, and 22 bases separated the two germline ends.